The 27 T cell receptor beta chains below come from one sample, sequenced in a study of shared clonotypes between healthy human individuals. Repertoires were generated with immunoSEQ multiplex PCR, while TCRdb's copy carries only in-frame clones and drops some. The table records about 650,000 clones, nearly 97% of them present only once. As defined, naive CD8 cells were CD45RO-negative and positively selected for CCR7, with terminally differentiated effector memory CD45RA+ cells excluded. Sequencing was performed on naive CD8+ T cells sorted from blood. The receptors were gathered from a woman under 40 in good health.

The chain joins TRBV6-5 to TRBJ2-7; the D gene is possibly TRBD2 (5 bases). The germline gives CDR1 MNHEY, CDR2 SVGAGI. V lost 4 bases to trimming and J lost 9 bases, with 22 bases between them. The CDR3 is made up of 15 amino acids. CDR3 bases: TGTGCCAGCAGTTCCCCGGGATTTCCCTACGAGCCGCAGTACTTC. It encodes CASSSPGFPYEPQYF.

Worth noting for this clone: In the same sample, other DNA sequences code for this CDR3. CDR3 region: CASSLQGGTGELFF. The CDR3 bases are TGTGCCAGCAGTTTACAGGGTGGCACCGGGGAGCTGTTTTTT. The V call is TRBV28, the J call TRBJ2-2, with a possible D match to TRBD1 (5 bases). The germline V gene encodes CDR1 MDHEN and CDR2 SYDVKM. The CDR3 consists of 14 residues. With 2 bases removed from V and 4 bases from J, the gap between germline ends came to 8 bases.

J is TRBJ1-2 and V is TRBV5-6; unclear D gene. Trimming removed 4 bases at V and 5 bases at J, with 18 bases between. Germline CDR1 reads SGHDT; CDR2 reads YYEEEE. This CDR3 comprises 15 residues. The chain's CDR3 is CASSPAEGAVYGYTF. CDR3 nucleotide sequence: TGTGCCAGCAGCCCTGCCGAGGGCGCGGTGTATGGCTACACCTTC.

This chain joins TRBV27 and TRBJ2-7, with 8 bases matching TRBD1. The J segment lost 1 base and the V segment lost 3 bases, leaving 8 bases of the junction unmatched. Germline V CDR1 and CDR2: MNHEY, SMNVEV (reference sequence). CDR3 length equals 16 residues. CDR3 sequence (DNA): TGTGCCAGCAGTTTCACCCTTGGGACAGGATCCTACGAGCAGTACTTC. Protein product: CASSFTLGTGSYEQYF.

The chain has TRBV5-6 and TRBJ2-7, with unresolved D. V was shortened by 3 bases and J by 1 base, with 8 bases between the two germline ends. Germline V lookup: CDR1 SGHDT, CDR2 YYEEEE. The CDR3 spans 13 residues. The CDR3 spells CASSSLDSYEQYF. The DNA of the CDR3 is TGTGCCAGCAGCTCTCTGGATTCCTACGAGCAGTACTTC.

The V call is TRBV6-5, the J call TRBJ2-7; possibly TRBD1 or TRBD2 for D (6 bases each). Germline V gives CDR1 MNHEY, CDR2 SVGAGI. The CDR3 runs 13 residues. The V end lost 10 bases, the J end lost 0 bases, and 13 bases lay between the germline ends. The CDR3 sequence: CATRGHVSYEQYF. The CDR3 DNA is TGTGCCACACGGGGGCACGTCTCCTACGAGCAGTACTTC.

The gene calls are TRBV19 and TRBJ1-4; 8 bases agree with TRBD1. V gave up 5 bases and J gave up 11 bases; unmatched junction bases: 7. The CDR3 totals 13 residues. Looked up from germline, CDR1 is LNHDA and CDR2 is SQIVND (reference sequence). CDR3 bases: TGTGCCAGTAGTTCCAGGGGGCTGACCAAACTGTTTTTT. Its protein product is CASSSRGLTKLFF.

The chain joins TRBV14 to TRBJ2-7; no firm D call. Germline CDR1 is SGHDN and CDR2 is FVKESK. This CDR3 has 13 residues. V lost 0 bases and J 4 bases, leaving 7 bases between the germline ends. This CDR3 is CASSQDMNYEQYF. In nucleotides, the CDR3 is TGTGCCAGCAGCCAAGATATGAATTACGAGCAGTACTTC.

With regard to this clone: Different DNA sequences within this sample yield the same CDR3. The rearrangement links TRBV7-9 to TRBJ2-7; D gene uncertain. Trimming cost V 5 bases and J 5 bases, with 10 bases left between them. The germline gives CDR1 SEHNR, CDR2 FQNEAQ (reference sequence). The CDR3 is 12 residues long. CDR3 DNA sequence: TGTGCCAGCAGCCTTAGTGGGCACGAGCAGTACTTC. It translates to CASSLSGHEQYF.

This rearrangement joins TRBV10-1 to TRBJ1-1; possibly TRBD1 for D (6 bases). V shed 10 bases and J shed 7 bases, with 13 bases lying between them. The CDR3 runs 11 residues. In germline, CDR1 is WNHNN, CDR2 SYGVQD (reference sequence). CDR3 coding DNA: TGCGCCACGACCAGGGGTGGTGAAGCTTTCTTT. This encodes CATTRGGEAFF.

The chain recombines TRBV29-1 with TRBJ2-5, with D tentatively TRBD2 (6 bases). This CDR3 contains 13 residues. Germline V gives CDR1 SQVTM, CDR2 ANQGSEA. V lost 4 bases, J lost 2 bases, and 11 bases lay in between. Here the CDR3 reads CSVVTGLQETQYF. The CDR3 DNA follows: TGCAGCGTTGTTACGGGACTTCAAGAGACCCAGTACTTC.

Comments on this clone: Other nucleotide sequences from this sample produce the same CDR3. The rearrangement uses TRBV27 and TRBJ2-7; D remains unclear. In germline, CDR1 is MNHEY, CDR2 SMNVEV (reference sequence). Deletions cut 2 bases from V and 3 bases from J, with 8 bases between. This CDR3 region has 13 residues. This CDR3 reads CASSLGSFYEQYF. The CDR3 nucleotides read TGTGCCAGCAGTTTAGGCTCTTTCTACGAGCAGTACTTC.

This chain uses TRBV9 with TRBJ2-7; 11 bases are shared with TRBD2. The V segment lost 4 bases and the J segment 7 bases; nucleotides outside the gene matches: 4. Germline loops: CDR1 SGDLS, CDR2 YYNGEE. CDR3 length: 13 residues. The CDR3 here is CASSFGLAGEQYF. The CDR3, as DNA: TGTGCCAGCAGCTTCGGACTAGCGGGTGAGCAGTACTTC.

J is TRBJ2-7 and V is TRBV28; TRBD2 agrees at 8 bases. Germline-derived CDR1 and CDR2 are MDHEN and SYDVKM. The V segment lost 3 bases and the J segment 9 bases; nucleotides outside the gene matches: 16. The CDR3 is made up of 16 amino acids. CDR3 loop: CASSFRLAGALNWQYF. As DNA, the CDR3 is TGTGCCAGCAGTTTTCGGCTAGCGGGCGCCCTGAATTGGCAGTACTTC.

The chain combines TRBV5-6 with TRBJ2-1; 9 bases are shared with TRBD1. The CDR3 contains 16 residues. J gave up 10 bases and V 4 bases, and 15 bases lay outside the gene matches. Germline V CDR1 and CDR2: SGHDT, YYEEEE. The CDR3 sequence is CASSAPEDRGAEEQFF. The CDR3, as DNA: TGTGCCAGCAGCGCGCCCGAGGACAGGGGCGCGGAAGAGCAGTTCTTC.

V is TRBV6-1 and J is TRBJ2-7; the D gene could be TRBD1 or TRBD2 (5 bases each). Trimming shortened V by 8 bases and J by 0 bases, and 14 bases separated the two germline ends. CDR1 MNHNS and CDR2 SASEGT come from the germline V gene. This CDR3 is 14 amino acids long. As DNA, the CDR3 is TGTGCCAGCGAGGGGCTTCGGATCTCCTACGAGCAGTACTTC. It is translated as CASEGLRISYEQYF.

The chain recombines TRBV5-6 with TRBJ2-1; the D gene could be TRBD1 or TRBD2 (5 bases each). V lost 2 bases and J 12 bases, leaving 12 bases between the germline ends. Germline lookup yields CDR1 SGHDT and CDR2 YYEEEE. This CDR3 is 12 amino acids long. CDR3 sequence (DNA): TGTGCCAGCAGCTTCGGGGCATCCGGGCAGTTCTTC. As protein: CASSFGASGQFF.

Comment on this clone: The sample carries other DNA sequences with the same CDR3. The V and J genes are TRBV7-8 and TRBJ2-7; D not resolved. Germline V lookup: CDR1 SGHVS, CDR2 FQNEAQ. V was pared by 0 bases and J by 2 bases, with 11 bases between. This CDR3 has 15 amino acids. CDR3: CASSLASGPTYEQYF. The CDR3, as DNA: TGTGCCAGCAGCTTAGCCTCCGGGCCGACCTACGAGCAGTACTTC. Supplemented by reference TRBV7-8 and TRBJ2-7, the full variable domain reads GAGVSQSPRYKVAKRGQDVALRCDPISGHVSLFWYQQALGQGPEFLTYFQNEAQLDKSGLPSDRFFAERPEGSVSTLKIQRTQQEDSAVYLCASSLASGPTYEQYFGPGTRLTVT.

The chain couples TRBV6-5 to TRBJ2-1, with 14 bases aligning to TRBD2. V shed 6 bases and J 7 bases; nucleotides not matched to a gene: 5. Per the germline V gene, CDR1 is MNHEY and CDR2 is SVGAGI. The CDR3 is made up of 15 amino acids. CDR3 bases: TGTGCCAGCAGGTCGGGACTAGCGGGAGCTAATGAGCAGTTCTTC. The encoded protein is CASRSGLAGANEQFF.

As DNA, the CDR3 is TGTGCCAGCAGTTACGATGGGAACAATGAGCAGTTCTTC. Encoded protein: CASSYDGNNEQFF. The chain combines TRBV6-5 with TRBJ2-1; no clear D gene. In germline, CDR1 is MNHEY, CDR2 SVGAGI. This CDR3 is 13 amino acids long. The V and J ends lost 2 bases and 5 bases respectively, with 7 bases between them.

This chain connects TRBV27 to TRBJ1-5; 10 bases are shared with TRBD1. This CDR3 is built from 16 residues. The germline V gene encodes CDR1 MNHEY and CDR2 SMNVEV (reference sequence). The junction had 13 bases not matched to a gene; V was cut back by 7 bases and J by 7 bases. CDR3 bases: TGTGCCAGCACCCCTGGAGCGGGACAGGGGAGACAGCCCCAGCATTTT. This translates into CASTPGAGQGRQPQHF.

The chain links TRBV5-1 to TRBJ2-3; weak D call: TRBD1 (5 bases). From germline, CDR1 is SGHRS and CDR2 YFSETQ. The CDR3 covers 16 residues. V lost 1 base, J lost 4 bases, and 16 bases lay in between. CDR3 region: CASSLTWLLGPDTQYF. CDR3 bases: TGCGCCAGCAGCTTGACCTGGCTCCTGGGGCCAGATACGCAGTATTTT.

The V gene is TRBV4-1, the J gene TRBJ2-1; perhaps TRBD1 as D (6 bases). The CDR3 length is 15 residues. V was pared by 6 bases and J by 0 bases, with 12 bases between. The germline CDR1 and CDR2 sequences are MGHRA and YSYEKL. The CDR3 sequence is CASSGGLNSYNEQFF. In DNA form, the CDR3 reads TGCGCCAGCAGTGGGGGCCTCAACTCCTACAATGAGCAGTTCTTC.

The chain recombines TRBV28 with TRBJ1-2; 9 bases are a match to TRBD1. The CDR3 runs to 14 residues. V lost 1 base to trimming and J lost 8 bases; unmatched junction nucleotides: 5. Germline lookup yields CDR1 MDHEN and CDR2 SYDVKM. The CDR3 is CASSLYWTGEGYTF. CDR3 in DNA: TGTGCCAGCAGTTTATACTGGACAGGGGAAGGCTACACCTTC.

V is TRBV4-1 and J is TRBJ2-7, with D possibly matching TRBD2 (6 bases). The CDR3 sequence is 16 residues long. Germline CDR1 reads MGHRA; CDR2 reads YSYEKL. The V gene lost 0 bases and the J gene lost 5 bases, with 17 bases spanning the gap. The CDR3 bases are TGCGCCAGCAGCCAAGATACGTGGGAGGCCCCTAACGAGCAGTACTTC. Amino acids: CASSQDTWEAPNEQYF.

This chain connects TRBV4-2 to TRBJ2-5, with D possibly matching TRBD2 (6 bases). CDR3 length: 15 residues. Germline V gene sequence: CDR1 LGHNA, CDR2 YNFKEQ. The V gene lost 0 bases and the J gene lost 4 bases, with 12 bases spanning the gap. The DNA for the CDR3 is TGTGCCAGCAGCCAAGATTCGGGAGAGGGAGAGACCCAGTACTTC. Amino acid sequence: CASSQDSGEGETQYF.

Here the CDR3 reads CASRAGREGYEQFF. In nucleotides, the CDR3 is TGTGCCAGCAGGGCCGGGCGGGAGGGGTATGAGCAGTTCTTC. This chain connects TRBV13 to TRBJ2-1; 9 bases match TRBD2. The trim removed 6 bases at V and 8 bases at J, leaving 8 bases unmatched. Germline CDR1 PRHDT, CDR2 FYEKMQ (reference sequence). The CDR3 contains 14 residues.